The clone carrying this T cell receptor (beta chain) was seen a handful of times. Its target is not known. The entry originates in a study of CD8+ T cells in alopecia areata. As for the study in general: The drug, oral tofacitinib, was given to treated patients at 5 to 10 mg twice daily.

Indicated treatment: oral pan-JAK inhibitor, 5-10 mg twice daily. Study observations and caveats: Treatment with tofacitinib significantly lowered scalp clonality and reduced expanded CD8+ clones among the top 100. Amid tofacitinib therapy, many expanded lesional clones stayed present in scalp and blood.

Sequencing used cDNA as its template, made by extracting RNA and reverse transcribing it. The assay was immunoSEQ multiplex PCR, and TCRdb's table has in-frame clones only and misses some. The sample lists some 170,000 clones; about 54% were seen once. Trimming took 7 bases from V and 7 from J; bases not matched to a gene: 12. The CDR3 covers 16 residues. The germline V gene encodes CDR1 SGHAT and CDR2 FQDESV (reference sequence). This material consisted of CD4+ T cells sorted from blood, taken at week 56, from a patient treated with tofacitinib. The receptor's source is a human donor with alopecia areata. The chain employs TRBV11-1 and TRBJ2-2; 10 bases line up with TRBD1. CDR3 DNA: TGTGCCAGCATCCGGGACAGGGGACAACGAGGCGGGGAGCTGTTTTTT. Translation: CASIRDRGQRGGELFF. Full variable domain (remainder filled in from reference TRBV11-1 and TRBJ2-2): EAEVAQSPRYKITEKSQAVAFWCDPISGHATLYWYRQILGQGPELLVQFQDESVVDDSQLPKDRFSAERLKGVDSTLKIQPAELGDSAMYLCASIRDRGQRGGELFFGEGSRLTVL.